This TCR beta chain stems from a study of blood T cell repertoires in COVID-19. Original processing methods: Reference gene primer amplification gave nucleated cell count estimates. Assay used: immunoSEQ multiplex PCR; TCRdb lists only in-frame clones, some missing. From that table come the V and J calls and clone size; the DNA was used to work out D and trimming. The sample records about 160,000 clones, roughly 79% being singletons. V was trimmed by 6 bases and J by 3 bases, leaving 12 bases between them. Germline lookup yields CDR1 MNHEY and CDR2 SVGEGT. The CDR3 runs 14 residues. The V gene is TRBV6-2 or TRBV6-3, the J gene TRBJ2-1, with D maybe TRBD2 (5 bases). Material for sequencing was peripheral blood. This TCR was recovered from an elderly woman with acute or convalescent COVID-19. CDR3 in amino acids: CASRPAGGYNEQFF. The CDR3 bases are TGTGCCAGCAGACCTGCGGGCGGCTACAATGAGCAGTTCTTC.